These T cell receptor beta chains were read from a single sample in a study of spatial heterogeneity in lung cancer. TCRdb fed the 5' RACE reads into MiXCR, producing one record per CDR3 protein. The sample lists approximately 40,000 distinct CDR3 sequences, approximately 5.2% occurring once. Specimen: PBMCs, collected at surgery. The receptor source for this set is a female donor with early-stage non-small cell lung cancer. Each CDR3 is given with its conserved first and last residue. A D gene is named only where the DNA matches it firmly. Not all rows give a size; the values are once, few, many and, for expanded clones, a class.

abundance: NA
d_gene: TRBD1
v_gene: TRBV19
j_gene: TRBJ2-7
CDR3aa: CASSSEQGWHEQYF
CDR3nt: TGTGCCAGTAGCTCCGAACAGGGGTGGCACGAGCAGTACTTC

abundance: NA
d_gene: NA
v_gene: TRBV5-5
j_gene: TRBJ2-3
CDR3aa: CASSLPAAGTDTQYF
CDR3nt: TGTGCCAGCAGCCTTCCCGCCGCAGGCACAGATACGCAGTATTTT

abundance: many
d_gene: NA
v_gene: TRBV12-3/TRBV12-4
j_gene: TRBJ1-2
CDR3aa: CASSLGVGGYTF
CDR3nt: TGTGCCAGCAGTTTGGGGGTTGGCGGCTACACCTTC

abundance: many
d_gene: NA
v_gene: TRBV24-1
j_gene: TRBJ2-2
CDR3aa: CATKGAGTGELFF
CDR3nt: TGTGCCACAAAGGGGGCGGGGACCGGGGAGCTGTTTTTT

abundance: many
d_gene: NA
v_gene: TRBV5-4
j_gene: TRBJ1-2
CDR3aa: CASSPNLRARYGYTF
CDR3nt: TGTGCCAGCAGTCCCAACCTCCGGGCCCGGTATGGCTACACCTTC

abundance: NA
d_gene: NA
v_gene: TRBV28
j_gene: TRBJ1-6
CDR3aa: CATLLRGQYNSPLHF
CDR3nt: TGTGCCACCCTGCTGAGGGGCCAATATAATTCACCCCTCCACTTT

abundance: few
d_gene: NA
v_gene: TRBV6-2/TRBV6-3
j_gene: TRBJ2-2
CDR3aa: CASSYPRGSSTGELFF
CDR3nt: TGTGCCAGCAGTTACCCGAGGGGCTCATCCACCGGGGAGCTGTTTTTT

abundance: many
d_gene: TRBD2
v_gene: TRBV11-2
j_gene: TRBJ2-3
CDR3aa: CASSSRAGGGDTQYF
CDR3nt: TGTGCCAGCAGCTCTCGGGCGGGGGGCGGAGATACGCAGTATTTT

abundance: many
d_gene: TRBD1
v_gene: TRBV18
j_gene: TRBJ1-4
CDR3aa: CASSPGQAEKLFF
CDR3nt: TGTGCCAGCTCACCAGGACAGGCTGAAAAACTGTTTTTT

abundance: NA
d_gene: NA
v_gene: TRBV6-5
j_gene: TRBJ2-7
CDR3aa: CASSYRRTAYEQYF
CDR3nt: TGTGCCAGCAGTTATAGGAGGACCGCCTACGAGCAGTACTTC

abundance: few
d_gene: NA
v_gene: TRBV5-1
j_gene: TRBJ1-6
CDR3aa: CASSLSWVGSPLHF
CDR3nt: TGCGCCAGCAGCTTGTCTTGGGTTGGGTCACCCCTCCACTTT

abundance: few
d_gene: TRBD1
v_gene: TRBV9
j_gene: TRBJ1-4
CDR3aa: CASSEGPGTGYEKLFF
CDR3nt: TGTGCCAGCAGCGAGGGACCCGGGACAGGCTATGAAAAACTGTTTTTT

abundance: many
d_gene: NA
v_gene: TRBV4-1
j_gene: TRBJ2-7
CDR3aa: CASSHPGAGLYEQYF
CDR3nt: TGCGCCAGCAGCCACCCGGGGGCAGGGCTCTACGAGCAGTACTTC

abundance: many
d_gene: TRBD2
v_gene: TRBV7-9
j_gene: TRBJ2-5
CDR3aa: CASSPGLAGGKETQYF
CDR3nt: TGTGCCAGCAGCCCCGGACTAGCGGGGGGGAAAGAGACCCAGTACTTC

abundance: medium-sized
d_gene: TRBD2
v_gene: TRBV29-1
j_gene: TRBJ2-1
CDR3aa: CSGTSAAYNEQFF
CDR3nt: TGCAGCGGTACTAGCGCGGCGTACAATGAGCAGTTCTTC

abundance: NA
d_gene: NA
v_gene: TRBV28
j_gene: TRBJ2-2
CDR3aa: CASSFQGPGTGELFF
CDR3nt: TGTGCCAGCAGTTTTCAGGGGCCGGGGACCGGGGAGCTGTTTTTT

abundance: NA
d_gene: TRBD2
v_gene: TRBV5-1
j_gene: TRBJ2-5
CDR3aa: CASSFTRTSGGETQYF
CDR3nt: TGCGCCAGCAGCTTTACTAGGACTAGCGGGGGTGAGACCCAGTACTTC

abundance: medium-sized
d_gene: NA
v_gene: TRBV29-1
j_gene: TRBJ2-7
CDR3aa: CSAHDGPSYEQYF
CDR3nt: TGCAGCGCCCACGACGGACCTTCCTACGAGCAGTACTTC

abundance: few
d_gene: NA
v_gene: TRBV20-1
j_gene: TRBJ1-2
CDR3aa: CSASFISAGSSIHYGYTF
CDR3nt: TGCAGTGCTAGCTTCATTAGTGCCGGGAGTTCTATCCACTATGGCTACACCTTC

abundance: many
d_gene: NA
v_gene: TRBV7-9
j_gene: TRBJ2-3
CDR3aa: CASSLESVRDTQYF
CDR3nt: TGTGCCAGCAGCTTAGAGTCGGTGAGAGATACGCAGTATTTT

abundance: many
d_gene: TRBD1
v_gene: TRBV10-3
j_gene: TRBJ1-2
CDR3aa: CAISGGQGSIYGYTF
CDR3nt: TGTGCCATCAGTGGTGGACAGGGCAGCATTTATGGCTACACCTTC

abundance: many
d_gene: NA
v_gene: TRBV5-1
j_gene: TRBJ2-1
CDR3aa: CASSNWQGSNEQFF
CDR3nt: TGCGCCAGCAGTAATTGGCAAGGGAGCAATGAGCAGTTCTTC